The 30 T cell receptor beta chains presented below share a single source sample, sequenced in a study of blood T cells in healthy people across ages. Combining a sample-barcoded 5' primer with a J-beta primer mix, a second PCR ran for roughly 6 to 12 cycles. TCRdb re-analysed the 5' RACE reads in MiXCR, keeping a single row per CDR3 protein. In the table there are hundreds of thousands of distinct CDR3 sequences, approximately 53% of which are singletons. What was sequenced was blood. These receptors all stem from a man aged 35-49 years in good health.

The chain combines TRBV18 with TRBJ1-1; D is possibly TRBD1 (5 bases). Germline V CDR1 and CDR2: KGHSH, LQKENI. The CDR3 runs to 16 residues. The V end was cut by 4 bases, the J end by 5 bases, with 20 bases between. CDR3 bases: TGTGCCAGCTCACTAAACCCCTCAGGGTCCGGTACTGAAGCTTTCTTT. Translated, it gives CASSLNPSGSGTEAFF.

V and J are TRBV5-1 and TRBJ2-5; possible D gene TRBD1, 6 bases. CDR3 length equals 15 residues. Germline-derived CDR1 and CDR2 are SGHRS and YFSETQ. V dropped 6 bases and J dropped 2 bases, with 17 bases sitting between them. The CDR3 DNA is TGCGCCAGCAAGCCCGTACAGGGTAAACAAGAGACCCAGTACTTC. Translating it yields CASKPVQGKQETQYF.

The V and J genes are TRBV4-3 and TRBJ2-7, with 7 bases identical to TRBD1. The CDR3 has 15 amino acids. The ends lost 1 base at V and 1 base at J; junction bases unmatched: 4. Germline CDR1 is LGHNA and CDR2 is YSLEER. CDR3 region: CASSQAWGQSYEQYF. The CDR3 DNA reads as TGCGCCAGCAGCCAAGCGTGGGGACAGTCCTACGAGCAGTACTTC.

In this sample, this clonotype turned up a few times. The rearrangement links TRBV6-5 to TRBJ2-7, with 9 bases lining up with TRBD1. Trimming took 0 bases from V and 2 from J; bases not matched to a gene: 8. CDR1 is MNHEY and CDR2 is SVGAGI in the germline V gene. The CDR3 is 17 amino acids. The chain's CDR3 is CASSYSSIGTGTYEQYF. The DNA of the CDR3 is TGTGCCAGCAGTTACTCGAGTATCGGGACAGGGACCTACGAGCAGTACTTC.

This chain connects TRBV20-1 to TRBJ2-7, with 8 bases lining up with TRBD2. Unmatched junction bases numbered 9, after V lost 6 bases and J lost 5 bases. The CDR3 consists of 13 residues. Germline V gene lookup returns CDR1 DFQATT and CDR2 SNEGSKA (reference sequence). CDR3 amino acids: CSALPLAGDEQYF. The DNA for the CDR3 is TGCAGTGCCCTCCCCCTAGCGGGCGACGAGCAGTACTTC.

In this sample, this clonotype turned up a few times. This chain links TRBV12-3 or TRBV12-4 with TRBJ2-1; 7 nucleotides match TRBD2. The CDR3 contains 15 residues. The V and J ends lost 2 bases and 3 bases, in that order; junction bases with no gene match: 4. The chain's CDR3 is CASSLRRGFYNEQFF. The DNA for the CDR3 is TGTGCCAGCAGTTTAAGGCGGGGGTTCTACAATGAGCAGTTCTTC.

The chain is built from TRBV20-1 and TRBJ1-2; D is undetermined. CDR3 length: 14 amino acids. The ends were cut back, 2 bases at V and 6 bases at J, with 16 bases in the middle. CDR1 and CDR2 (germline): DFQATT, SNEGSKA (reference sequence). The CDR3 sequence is CSARWIGGFDGYTF. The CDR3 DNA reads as TGCAGTGCTAGATGGATTGGAGGATTCGATGGCTACACCTTC.

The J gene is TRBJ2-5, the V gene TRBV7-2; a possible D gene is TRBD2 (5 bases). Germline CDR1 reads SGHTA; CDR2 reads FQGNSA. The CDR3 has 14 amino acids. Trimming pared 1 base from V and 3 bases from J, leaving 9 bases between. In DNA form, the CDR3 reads TGTGCCAGCAGCTTAGTCACGGGGAAAGAGACCCAGTACTTC. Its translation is CASSLVTGKETQYF.

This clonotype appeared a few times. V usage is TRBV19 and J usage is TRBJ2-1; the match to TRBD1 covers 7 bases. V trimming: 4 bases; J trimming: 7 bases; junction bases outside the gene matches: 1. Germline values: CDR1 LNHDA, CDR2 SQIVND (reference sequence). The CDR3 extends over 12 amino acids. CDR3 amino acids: CASSKGQNEQFF. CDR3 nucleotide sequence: TGTGCCAGTAGTAAGGGACAGAATGAGCAGTTCTTC.

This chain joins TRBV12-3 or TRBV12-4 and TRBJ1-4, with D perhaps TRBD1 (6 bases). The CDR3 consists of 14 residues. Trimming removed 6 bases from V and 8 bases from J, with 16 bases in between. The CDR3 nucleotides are TGTGCCAGCAGCTCCTCAGGGGCTGGGGAAAAACTGTTTTTT. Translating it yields CASSSSGAGEKLFF.

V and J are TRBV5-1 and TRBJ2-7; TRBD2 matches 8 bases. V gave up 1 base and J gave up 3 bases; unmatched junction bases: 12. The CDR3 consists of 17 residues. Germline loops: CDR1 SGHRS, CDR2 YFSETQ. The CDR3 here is CASSLTQRGRSYYEQYF. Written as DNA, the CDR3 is TGCGCCAGCAGCTTGACTCAACGCGGGAGGTCCTACTACGAGCAGTACTTC. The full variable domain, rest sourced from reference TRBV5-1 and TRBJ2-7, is KAGVTQTPRYLIKTRGQQVTLSCSPISGHRSVSWYQQTPGQGLQFLFEYFSETQRNKGNFPGRFSGRQFSNSRSEMNVSTLELGDSALYLCASSLTQRGRSYYEQYFGPGTRLTVT.

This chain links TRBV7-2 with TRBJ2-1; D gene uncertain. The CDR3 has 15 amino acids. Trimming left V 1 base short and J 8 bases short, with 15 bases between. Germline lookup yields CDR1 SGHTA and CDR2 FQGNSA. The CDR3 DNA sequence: TGTGCCAGCAGCTTAGAGTTGCCCGCGGCTGATGAGCAGTTCTTC. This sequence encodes CASSLELPAADEQFF.

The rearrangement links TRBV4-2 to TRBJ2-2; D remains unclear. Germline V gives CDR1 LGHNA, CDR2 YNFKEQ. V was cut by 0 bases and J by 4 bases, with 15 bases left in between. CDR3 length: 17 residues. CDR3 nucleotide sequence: TGTGCCAGCAGCCAAGATTTCGGTAACTTAGGCACCGGGGAGCTGTTTTTT. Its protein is CASSQDFGNLGTGELFF.

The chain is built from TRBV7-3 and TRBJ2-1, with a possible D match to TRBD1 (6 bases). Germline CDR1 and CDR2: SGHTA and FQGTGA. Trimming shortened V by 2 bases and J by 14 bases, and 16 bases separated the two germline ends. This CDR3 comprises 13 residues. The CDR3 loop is CASSLGMGDNEFF. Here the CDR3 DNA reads TGTGCCAGCAGCTTAGGGATGGGGGACAATGAGTTCTTC. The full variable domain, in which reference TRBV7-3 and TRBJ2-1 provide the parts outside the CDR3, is GAGVSQTPSNKVTEKGKYVELRCDPISGHTALYWYRQSLGQGPEFLIYFQGTGAADDSGLPNDRFFAVRPEGSVSTLKIQRTERGDSAVYLCASSLGMGDNEFFGPGTRLTVL.

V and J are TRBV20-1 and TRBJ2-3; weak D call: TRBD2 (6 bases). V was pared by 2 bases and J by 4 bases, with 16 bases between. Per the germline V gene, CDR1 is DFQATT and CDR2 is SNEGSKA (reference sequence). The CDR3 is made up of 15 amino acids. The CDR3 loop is CSARFSPTGADTQYF. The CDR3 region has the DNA TGCAGTGCTAGATTCTCCCCTACGGGGGCAGATACGCAGTATTTT.

CDR3 amino acids: CASSTGLYQPQHF. CDR3 in DNA: TGTGCCAGCAGTACAGGGCTTTATCAGCCCCAGCATTTT. The chain combines TRBV25-1 with TRBJ1-5, with D tentatively TRBD1 (6 bases). V was shortened by 5 bases and J by 5 bases, with 10 bases between the two germline ends. The germline CDR1 and CDR2 sequences are MGHDK and SYGVNS. The CDR3 is 13 residues long.

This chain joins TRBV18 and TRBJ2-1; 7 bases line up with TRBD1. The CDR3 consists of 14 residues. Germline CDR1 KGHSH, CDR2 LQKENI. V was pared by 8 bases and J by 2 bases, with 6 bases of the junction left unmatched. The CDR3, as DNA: TGTGCCAGCCACCGGGACAGCCCCTACAATGAGCAGTTCTTC. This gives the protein CASHRDSPYNEQFF.

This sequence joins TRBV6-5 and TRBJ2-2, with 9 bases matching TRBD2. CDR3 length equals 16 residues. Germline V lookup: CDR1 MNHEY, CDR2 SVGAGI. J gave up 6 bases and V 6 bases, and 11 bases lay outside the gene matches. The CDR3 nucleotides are TGTGCCAGCAGGGTGGCCTTAGCGGGAGACGCCGGGGAGCTGTTTTTT. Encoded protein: CASRVALAGDAGELFF.

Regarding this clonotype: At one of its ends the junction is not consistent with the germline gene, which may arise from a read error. This CDR3 reads CASREGLLAGGGEQFF. The CDR3 DNA sequence: TGTGCCAGCAGAGAAGGTCTCCTAGCGGGAGGGGGGGAGCAGTTCTTC. The rearrangement links TRBV6-1 to TRBJ2-1; 12 bases align to TRBD2. The CDR3 is 16 amino acids. CDR1 is MNHNS and CDR2 is SASEGT in the germline V gene.

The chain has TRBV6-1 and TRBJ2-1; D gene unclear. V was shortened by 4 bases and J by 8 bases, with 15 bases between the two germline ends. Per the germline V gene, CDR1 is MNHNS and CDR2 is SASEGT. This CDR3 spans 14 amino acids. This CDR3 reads CASSGVNIMDEQFF. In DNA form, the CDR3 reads TGTGCCAGCAGTGGGGTTAACATTATGGATGAGCAGTTCTTC.

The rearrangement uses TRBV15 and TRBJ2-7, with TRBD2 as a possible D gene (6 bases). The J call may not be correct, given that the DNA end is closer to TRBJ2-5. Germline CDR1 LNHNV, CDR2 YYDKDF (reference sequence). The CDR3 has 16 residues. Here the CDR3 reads CATSPVDRGEGETQYF. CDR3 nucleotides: TGTGCCACCAGCCCAGTCGACCGCGGGGAAGGAGAGACCCAGTACTTC.

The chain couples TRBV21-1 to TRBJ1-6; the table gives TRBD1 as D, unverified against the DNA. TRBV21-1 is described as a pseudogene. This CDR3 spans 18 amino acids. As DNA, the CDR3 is TGTGCCAGCAGCAAAGAGGGGCAGGGGCGGTCCTATAATTCACCCCTCCACTTT. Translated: CASSKEGQGRSYNSPLHF.

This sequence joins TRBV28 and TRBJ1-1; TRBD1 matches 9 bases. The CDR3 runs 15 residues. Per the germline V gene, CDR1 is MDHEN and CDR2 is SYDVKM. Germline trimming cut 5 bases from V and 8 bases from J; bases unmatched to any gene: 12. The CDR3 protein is CASSPLPRTGGEAFF. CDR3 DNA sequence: TGTGCCAGCAGTCCGCTACCTAGAACAGGGGGCGAAGCTTTCTTT.

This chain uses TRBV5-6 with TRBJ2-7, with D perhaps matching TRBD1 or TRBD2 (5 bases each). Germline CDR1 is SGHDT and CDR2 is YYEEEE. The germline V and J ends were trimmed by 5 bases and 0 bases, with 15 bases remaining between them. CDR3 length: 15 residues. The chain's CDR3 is CASRPRDLISYEQYF. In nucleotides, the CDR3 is TGTGCCAGCAGGCCCCGGGACCTCATCTCCTACGAGCAGTACTTC. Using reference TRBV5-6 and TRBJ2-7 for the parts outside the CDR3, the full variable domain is DAGVTQSPTHLIKTRGQQVTLRCSPKSGHDTVSWYQQALGQGPQFIFQYYEEEERQRGNFPDRFSGHQFPNYSSELNVNALLLGDSALYLCASRPRDLISYEQYFGPGTRLTVT.

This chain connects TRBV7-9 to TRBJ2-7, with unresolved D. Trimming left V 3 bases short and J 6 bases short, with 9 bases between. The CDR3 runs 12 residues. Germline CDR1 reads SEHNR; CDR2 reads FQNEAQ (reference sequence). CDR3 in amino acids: CASSFTLPEQYF. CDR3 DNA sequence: TGTGCCAGCAGCTTCACATTACCCGAGCAGTACTTC.

CDR3 sequence: CASSYREGPIRGDSPLHF. For the CDR3, the DNA is TGTGCCAGCAGTTACCGGGAGGGCCCCATAAGGGGTGATTCACCCCTCCACTTT. The J gene is TRBJ1-6, the V gene TRBV27; D possibly corresponds to TRBD1 (5 bases). Trimming removed 4 bases from V and 8 bases from J, with 24 bases in between. There are 18 residues in the CDR3. Germline CDR1 MNHEY, CDR2 SMNVEV (reference sequence).

CDR3 in DNA: TGCAGCGTTGAACGGGTAGTCGCCGGGGAGCTGTTTTTT. Its protein is CSVERVVAGELFF. This chain links TRBV29-1 with TRBJ2-2; no reliable D call. V was shortened by 2 bases and J by 6 bases, with 10 bases between the two germline ends. Germline values: CDR1 SQVTM, CDR2 ANQGSEA. This CDR3 spans 13 amino acids.

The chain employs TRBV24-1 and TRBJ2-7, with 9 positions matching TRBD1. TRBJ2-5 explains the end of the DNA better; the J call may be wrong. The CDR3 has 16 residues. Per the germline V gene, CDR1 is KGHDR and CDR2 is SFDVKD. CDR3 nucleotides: TGTGCCACCAGTGCCCCGGCCGGGACAGGGATAGAGACCCAGTACTTC. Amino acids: CATSAPAGTGIETQYF.

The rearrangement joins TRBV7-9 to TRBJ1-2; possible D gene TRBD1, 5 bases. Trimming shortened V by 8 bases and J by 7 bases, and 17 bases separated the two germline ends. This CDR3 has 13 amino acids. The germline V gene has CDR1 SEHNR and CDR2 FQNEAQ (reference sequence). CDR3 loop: CASGEAGNSGYTF. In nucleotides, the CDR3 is TGTGCCAGCGGAGAGGCAGGGAATAGTGGCTACACCTTC. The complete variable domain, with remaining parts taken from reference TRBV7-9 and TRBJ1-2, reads DTGVSQNPRHKITKRGQNVTFRCDPISEHNRLYWYRQTLGQGPEFLTYFQNEAQLEKSRLLSDRFSAERPKGSFSTLEIQRTEQGDSAMYLCASGEAGNSGYTFGSGTRLTVV.

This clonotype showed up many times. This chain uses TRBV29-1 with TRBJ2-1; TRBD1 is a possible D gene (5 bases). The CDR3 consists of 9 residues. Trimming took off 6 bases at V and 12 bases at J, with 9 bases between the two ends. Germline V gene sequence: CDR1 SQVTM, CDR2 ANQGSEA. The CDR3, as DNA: TGCAGCGTAGGACAAGTGCAGTTCTTC. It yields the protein CSVGQVQFF.